Listed below are T cell receptor beta chains from one sample, sequenced in a study of human T cells and chemical hapten exposure. TCRdb reprocessed the RACE reads via MiXCR and lists one record per CDR3 protein. Among about 190,000 distinct CDR3 sequences listed, roughly a quarter were seen once. This sample comprised whole blood, obtained in connection with sensitization to the hapten diphenylcyclopropenone (DPC). The receptors derive from a woman between 40 and 50 years old with alopecia areata. Some clones in this sample may be carry-over from other donors' samples. Each CDR3 is given with its conserved first and last residue. D genes are given only for firm matches. For some rows the clone size is stated as once, few or many, or as a class when expanded; others skip it.

once	TRBV5-5	-	TRBJ2-3	CASSFGGTADTQYF	TGTGCCAGCAGCTTTGGCGGGACGGCAGATACGCAGTATTTT
-	TRBV28	-	TRBJ2-7	CASSYHGKYEQYF	TGTGCCAGCAGTTATCACGGGAAATACGAGCAGTACTTC
few	TRBV5-6	TRBD2	TRBJ2-2	CASSSGRVPKTGELFF	TGTGCCAGCAGCTCCGGGAGGGTGCCTAAGACCGGGGAGCTGTTTTTT
-	TRBV25-1	-	TRBJ2-7	CASSEITGRVNF	TGTGCCAGCAGTGAAATCACAGGGCGCGTGAACTTC
-	TRBV20-1	-	TRBJ2-7	CSARDIGRGYEQYF	TGCAGTGCTAGAGATATCGGTCGAGGGTACGAGCAGTACTTC
few	TRBV12-3/TRBV12-4	-	TRBJ1-4	CASSLRQANEKLFF	TGTGCCAGCAGTTTACGGCAGGCTAATGAAAAACTGTTTTTT
few	TRBV7-2	-	TRBJ2-1	CASSPGMGYNEQFF	TGTGCCAGCAGCCCCGGGATGGGGTACAATGAGCAGTTCTTC
few	TRBV4-1	TRBD1	TRBJ1-4	CASSPSSGQVNEKLFF	TGCGCCAGCAGCCCCAGCTCGGGACAGGTTAATGAAAAACTGTTTTTT
few	TRBV28	-	TRBJ2-2	CASSSNGPTDGELFF	TGTGCCAGCAGTTCTAACGGACCGACGGACGGGGAGCTGTTTTTT
few	TRBV12-3/TRBV12-4	TRBD1	TRBJ2-7	CASSTGTGSYEQYF	TGTGCCAGCAGCACCGGGACAGGGTCCTACGAGCAGTACTTC
many	TRBV9	TRBD1	TRBJ2-5	CASSVGTGPKETQYF	TGTGCCAGCAGCGTAGGGACAGGACCCAAAGAGACCCAGTACTTC
-	TRBV7-3	TRBD1	TRBJ2-5	CASSITGTGRETQYF	TGTGCCAGCAGCATAACCGGGACAGGGAGAGAGACCCAGTACTTC
-	TRBV6-2/TRBV6-3	-	TRBJ1-5	CASSSQGNSNQPQHF	TGTGCCAGCAGTTCCCAAGGCAATAGCAATCAGCCCCAGCATTTT
-	TRBV28	-	TRBJ1-4	CASGGRGTNEKLFF	TGTGCCAGCGGCGGGCGCGGAACTAATGAAAAACTGTTTTTT